A selection of T cell receptor beta chains follows, all from one sample in a study of cytomegalovirus exposure and HLA in healthy donors. Sequencing was performed with immunoSEQ multiplex PCR; in TCRdb, only in-frame clones are kept and a portion is missing. The sample holds about 150,000 clones, about four fifths seen once. Source material: PBMCs. The receptors were sampled from a man aged 25 to 40 in good health and CMV-seropositive. Both conserved end residues are part of each CDR3. The D gene is left open where the match is weak. Rows give clone size only sometimes, using once, few, many, or a class for an expanded clone.

TGCGCCAGCAGCCTAAGAAGGGGGAGGGACACCGGGGAGCTGTTTTTT CASSLRRGRDTGELFF TRBJ2-2 TRBV4-1 few .
TGTGCCAGCAGGACGGACAGGGGCGAGACCCAGTACTTC CASRTDRGETQYF TRBJ2-5 TRBV2 few TRBD1
TGTGCCAGCTCACCACTCGCAGTGAACACTGAAGCTTTCTTT CASSPLAVNTEAFF TRBJ1-1 TRBV18 . .
TGTGCCAGCTCAGGTGACAGAAACACTGAAGCTTTCTTT CASSGDRNTEAFF TRBJ1-1 TRBV18 once .
TGTGCCAGCAGTTCCCTGACAGGGGGCGCCCACTATGGCTACACCTTC CASSSLTGGAHYGYTF TRBJ1-2 TRBV6-5 . TRBD1
TGCGCCAGCAGCTCGAGGACTAGCGTCGGGGAGCTGTTTTTT CASSSRTSVGELFF TRBJ2-2 TRBV5-1 . TRBD2
TGTGCCAGCAGTTTACTAGGAGCGGGGTCCTACGAGCAGTACTTC CASSLLGAGSYEQYF TRBJ2-7 TRBV28 . TRBD2
TGTGCCAGCAGTCGGGATTTAACCGTCCCCGGGGAGCTGTTTTTT CASSRDLTVPGELFF TRBJ2-2 TRBV6-5 . .
TGTGCCAGCAGCTTTGCGGTCGAGCAGTACTTC CASSFAVEQYF TRBJ2-7 TRBV7-2 . .
TGTGCCAGCAGTTACTCGAACAGTCCAAGAAACACCATATATTTT CASSYSNSPRNTIYF TRBJ1-3 TRBV6-5 . .
TGTGCCAGCAGTTTGGCAGGCGGGAGTTTACCAAAAGAGACCCAGTACTTC CASSLAGGSLPKETQYF TRBJ2-5 TRBV28 . TRBD2
TGTGCCAGCAGTGGGGCGGAAGCTTTCTTT CASSGAEAFF TRBJ1-1 TRBV9 . .
TGTGCCATCAGTGAGTCTGGTAGCGCCGGCACCGGGGAGCTGTTTTTT CAISESGSAGTGELFF TRBJ2-2 TRBV10-3 . .
TGTGCCAGCAGCCCAGAGAGGGAGCAGTTCTTC CASSPEREQFF TRBJ2-1 TRBV5-5 . .
TGCGCCAGCAGCGTACAGACGGCTAACTATGGCTACACCTTC CASSVQTANYGYTF TRBJ1-2 TRBV5-1 . .
TGTGCTAGTGGTTTGGCCTATGTTCACCGGGACAGGGTCGCATCCTACGAGCAGTACTTC CASGLAYVHRDRVASYEQYF TRBJ2-7 TRBV12-5 . TRBD1
TGTGCCAGCAGCGTAGCACACAACTATGGCTACACCTTC CASSVAHNYGYTF TRBJ1-2 TRBV9 . .